Following are 28 T cell receptor beta chains from one sample sequenced in a study of control samples from healthy donors and cancer patients. This table comes from immunoSEQ multiplex PCR, and its TCRdb copy is limited to in-frame clones, with some not included. The profile shows about 160,000 clones, roughly 93% of them singletons. Material for sequencing was blood. The receptors shown here come from a man between 18 and 35 years old in good health.

This rearrangement joins TRBV9 to TRBJ1-2; D possibly corresponds to TRBD1 (5 bases). Deletions cut 0 bases from V and 1 base from J, with 7 bases between. CDR3 length: 14 amino acids. Per the germline V gene, CDR1 is SGDLS and CDR2 is YYNGEE. This chain's CDR3 is CASSVADSNYGYTF. DNA for the CDR3: TGTGCCAGCAGCGTAGCAGACAGTAACTATGGCTACACCTTC.

The gene calls are TRBV4-1 and TRBJ1-4, with TRBD1 matching over 10 bases. The germline V gene encodes CDR1 MGHRA and CDR2 YSYEKL. Trimming removed 4 bases from V and 2 bases from J; junction bases left unmatched: 10. CDR3 length: 18 residues. CDR3 nucleotides: TGCGCCAGCAGCCGGGGACAGGGGCCCCTCCTTACTAATGAAAAACTGTTTTTT. Translation: CASSRGQGPLLTNEKLFF.

J is TRBJ1-1 and V is TRBV19; 7 nucleotides line up with TRBD1. This CDR3 contains 14 residues. The ends lost 9 bases at V and 4 bases at J; junction bases unmatched: 11. The germline CDR1 and CDR2 sequences are LNHDA and SQIVND (reference sequence). This chain's CDR3 is CASRDLRGLTEAFF. CDR3 nucleotides: TGTGCCAGCCGAGACCTAAGGGGGCTCACTGAAGCTTTCTTT.

V gene TRBV28 combines with J gene TRBJ2-1; TRBD1 or TRBD2 may be the D gene (5 bases each). Germline V CDR1 and CDR2: MDHEN, SYDVKM. The CDR3 length is 18 residues. The V and J ends lost 3 bases and 7 bases respectively, with 25 bases between them. CDR3 residues: CASSLGKSGLFLGNEQFF. The CDR3, as DNA: TGTGCCAGCAGTTTGGGAAAGTCGGGGCTTTTCTTGGGGAATGAGCAGTTCTTC. The full variable domain, rest sourced from reference TRBV28 and TRBJ2-1, is DVKVTQSSRYLVKRTGEKVFLECVQDMDHENMFWYRQDPGLGLRLIYFSYDVKMKEKGDIPEGYSVSREKKERFSLILESASTNQTSMYLCASSLGKSGLFLGNEQFFGPGTRLTVL.

This rearrangement joins TRBV7-8 to TRBJ1-5; D remains ambiguous. Germline V gene lookup returns CDR1 SGHVS and CDR2 FQNEAQ. Trimming pared 6 bases from V and 2 bases from J, leaving 14 bases between. The CDR3 covers 15 residues. In DNA form, the CDR3 reads TGTGCCAGCAGTGACCGGGGTCTCCGCAATCAGCCCCAGCATTTT. This codes for CASSDRGLRNQPQHF.

The V call is TRBV4-3, the J call TRBJ2-2, with TRBD1 matching 8 bases. CDR3 length equals 18 residues. The V gene end was trimmed by 0 bases and the J gene end by 6 bases; junction bases not matched to a gene: 12. Germline loops: CDR1 LGHNA, CDR2 YSLEER. The CDR3, as DNA: TGCGCCAGCAGCCAAGAGGTGGACAGGGTTCCAGTTTCCGGGGAGCTGTTTTTT. Its translation: CASSQEVDRVPVSGELFF.

This chain links TRBV15 with TRBJ2-7; TRBD1 might be the D (6 bases). Trimming removed 2 bases from V and 4 bases from J, with 12 bases in between. CDR1 is LNHNV, CDR2 YYDKDF, per germline (reference sequence). This CDR3 is 14 amino acids long. CDR3 nucleotides: TGTGCCACCAGCAGACCGGGACAAGCTTACGAGCAGTACTTC. Protein sequence: CATSRPGQAYEQYF.

This clone came up once. The chain employs TRBV5-6 and TRBJ2-4; D is perhaps TRBD2 (5 bases). The CDR3 contains 13 residues. The germline V gene has CDR1 SGHDT and CDR2 YYEEEE. The V end lost 1 base, the J end lost 7 bases, and 9 bases lay between the germline ends. This chain's CDR3 is CASSLWERNIQYF. The CDR3 DNA sequence: TGTGCCAGCAGCTTGTGGGAGAGGAACATTCAGTACTTC.

The chain links TRBV30 to TRBJ2-7; D is possibly TRBD1 (6 bases). The CDR3 extends over 15 amino acids. The germline gives CDR1 GTSNPN, CDR2 SVGIG (reference sequence). The V end lost 0 bases, the J end lost 1 base, and 13 bases lay between the germline ends. The DNA for the CDR3 is TGTGCCTGGAGTGTTTCGGGACACCGATCCTACGAGCAGTACTTC. This translates into CAWSVSGHRSYEQYF.

The rearrangement joins TRBV11-3 to TRBJ1-3; no reliable D call. Trimming took off 4 bases at V and 0 bases at J, with 4 bases between the two ends. The germline V gene encodes CDR1 SGHNT and CDR2 YENEEA. The CDR3 loop spans 13 amino acids. Here the CDR3 reads CASSYNSGNTIYF. CDR3 sequence (DNA): TGTGCCAGCAGCTATAACTCTGGAAACACCATATATTTT.

The chain has TRBV9 and TRBJ1-4; no reliable D call. The V gene lost 4 bases and the J gene lost 5 bases, with 15 bases spanning the gap. Germline loops: CDR1 SGDLS, CDR2 YYNGEE. This CDR3 has 15 residues. The CDR3 loop reads CASSPSGVGNEKLFF. The CDR3, as DNA: TGTGCCAGCAGCCCGTCGGGAGTCGGGAATGAAAAACTGTTTTTT.

V and J are TRBV28 and TRBJ1-2; D remains unclear. The CDR3 consists of 13 residues. Germline V gene data show CDR1 as MDHEN and CDR2 as SYDVKM. V was pared by 7 bases and J by 2 bases, with 11 bases between. CDR3 nucleotide sequence: TGTGCCAGCATGCTGGGAGGGAACTATGGCTACACCTTC. It is translated as CASMLGGNYGYTF.

The chain combines TRBV12-3 or TRBV12-4 with TRBJ1-2; D gene uncertain. Trimming left V 1 base short and J 4 bases short, with 7 bases between. The CDR3 has 13 residues. In nucleotides, the CDR3 is TGTGCCAGCAGTTTAGACCAATTCTATGGCTACACCTTC. It encodes CASSLDQFYGYTF.

This sequence joins TRBV3-1 (or the pseudogene TRBV3-2) and TRBJ1-1, with D perhaps TRBD1 (6 bases). Germline CDR1 and CDR2: LGHDT and YNNKEL (reference sequence). Between the trimmed V and J ends, which lost 3 bases and 10 bases, there was a span of 15 bases. This CDR3 is 13 amino acids long. The CDR3 loop reads CASSHSGGGRAFF. The CDR3 bases are TGTGCCAGCAGCCATAGTGGGGGCGGCCGAGCTTTCTTT.

V and J are TRBV4-3 and TRBJ2-1, with a weak D call TRBD2 (5 bases). CDR1 and CDR2 from the germline V gene are LGHNA and YSLEER. The CDR3 has 14 amino acids. Trimming removed 1 base from V and 9 bases from J, with 13 bases in between. The CDR3 DNA sequence: TGCGCCAGCAGCCAAGGGCCCCTAGCTTCTGAGCAGTTCTTC. Translated, it gives CASSQGPLASEQFF.

The rearrangement joins TRBV4-3 to TRBJ1-2, with TRBD1 as a possible D gene (6 bases). The V end lost 1 base, the J end lost 5 bases, and 20 bases lay between the germline ends. This CDR3 region has 17 residues. Germline V gives CDR1 LGHNA, CDR2 YSLEER. CDR3 loop: CASSQAVTGTNPYGYTF. The CDR3 region has the DNA TGCGCCAGCAGCCAAGCGGTAACAGGGACTAATCCTTATGGCTACACCTTC.

The chain's CDR3 is CASSLWDRVRGYTF. CDR3 bases: TGTGCCAGCAGCTTGTGGGACAGGGTAAGAGGCTACACCTTC. V usage is TRBV5-4 and J usage is TRBJ1-2; 9 bases align to TRBD1. This CDR3 region has 14 residues. Germline assignment: CDR1 SGHNT and CDR2 YYREEE (reference sequence). The trim removed 1 base at V and 8 bases at J, leaving 6 bases unmatched.

The V and J genes are TRBV5-4 and TRBJ2-1; D is possibly TRBD1 (6 bases). This CDR3 comprises 14 residues. Germline V gene data show CDR1 as SGHNT and CDR2 as YYREEE (reference sequence). Trimming shortened V by 10 bases and J by 10 bases, and 24 bases separated the two germline ends. CDR3 region: CASGPPDRPAEQFF. The CDR3 nucleotides read TGTGCCTCCGGGCCCCCGGACAGACCGGCCGAGCAGTTCTTC. The whole variable domain, filled in from reference TRBV5-4 and TRBJ2-1, reads ETGVTQSPTHLIKTRGQQVTLRCSSQSGHNTVSWYQQALGQGPQFIFQYYREEENGRGNFPPRFSGLQFPNYSSELNVNALELDDSALYLCASGPPDRPAEQFFGPGTRLTVL.

This clone was recorded only once. This chain uses TRBV7-3 with TRBJ2-5; unclear D gene. The CDR3 totals 15 residues. V was shortened by 5 bases and J by 0 bases, with 13 bases between the two germline ends. The germline CDR1 and CDR2 sequences are SGHTA and FQGTGA. The CDR3, as DNA: TGTGCCAGCAGCCCGACGCCTGGATACCAAGAGACCCAGTACTTC. As protein: CASSPTPGYQETQYF.

The rearrangement links TRBV2 to TRBJ1-6; possible D gene TRBD1, 5 bases. Trimming removed 3 bases from V and 5 bases from J, with 11 bases in between. This CDR3 is 15 amino acids long. CDR1 and CDR2 from the germline V gene are SNHLY and FYNNEI. CDR3 nucleotide sequence: TGTGCCAGCAGTGAGGGGGGTAGACATAATTCACCCCTCCACTTT. Its translation is CASSEGGRHNSPLHF.

The CDR3 region has the DNA TGCAGCGTTGAGGGACAGGGGGCTGGATATGGCTACACCTTC. It yields the protein CSVEGQGAGYGYTF. J is TRBJ1-2 and V is TRBV29-1; the match to TRBD1 covers 12 bases. The CDR3 contains 14 residues. V shed 3 bases and J 5 bases; nucleotides not matched to a gene: 4. The V gene's germline CDR1 is SQVTM and CDR2 ANQGSEA.

The chain has TRBV20-1 and TRBJ1-2; D gene ambiguous. In germline, CDR1 is DFQATT, CDR2 SNEGSKA (reference sequence). The CDR3 covers 11 residues. With 0 bases removed from V and 8 bases from J, the gap between germline ends came to 7 bases. DNA for the CDR3: TGCAGTGCTAGAGATCTAGGGGGCTACACCTTC. It codes for CSARDLGGYTF.

The CDR3 loop is CASSQLTSGLYEQYF. The CDR3, as DNA: TGTGCCAGCAGCCAACTGACTAGCGGGCTTTACGAGCAGTACTTC. V usage is TRBV3-1 (or the pseudogene TRBV3-2) and J usage is TRBJ2-7; 10 nucleotides line up with TRBD2. The CDR3 sequence is 15 residues long. Germline V gene sequence: CDR1 LGHDT, CDR2 YNNKEL (reference sequence). Trimming removed 2 bases from V and 4 bases from J; junction bases left unmatched: 5.

The chain carries TRBV9 and TRBJ2-6, with D unclear. The CDR3 length is 14 residues. CDR1 is SGDLS and CDR2 is YYNGEE in the germline V gene. Trimming left V 10 bases short and J 4 bases short, with 15 bases between. The CDR3 loop reads CASAADRGANVLTF. In DNA form, the CDR3 reads TGTGCCTCCGCGGCCGACCGCGGGGCCAACGTCCTGACTTTC.

The chain joins TRBV5-1 to TRBJ2-7; TRBD1 is a possible D gene (5 bases). Trimming left V 0 bases short and J 6 bases short, with 19 bases between. The CDR3 is 16 residues long. CDR1 is SGHRS, CDR2 YFSETQ, per germline. The CDR3 reads CASSLALTETGREQYF. CDR3 bases: TGCGCCAGCAGCTTGGCCTTGACGGAAACAGGACGCGAGCAGTACTTC.

The rearrangement joins TRBV6-5 to TRBJ1-2, with D unresolved. Germline CDR1 MNHEY, CDR2 SVGAGI. The V and J ends lost 4 bases and 6 bases respectively, with 6 bases between them. This CDR3 has 11 residues. The CDR3 loop is CASSSPDGYTF. The CDR3 DNA sequence: TGTGCCAGCAGTTCCCCGGATGGCTACACCTTC.

The chain joins TRBV3-1 (or the pseudogene TRBV3-2) to TRBJ2-1; 9 bases match TRBD1. CDR3 size: 18 residues. From germline, CDR1 is LGHDT and CDR2 YNNKEL (reference sequence). J lost 7 bases, V lost 1 base, and 14 bases had no gene match. In DNA form, the CDR3 reads TGTGCCAGCAGCCAAGGATTCGGAGGGACAGGGCGTCGGAATGAGCAGTTCTTC. Its translation is CASSQGFGGTGRRNEQFF.

The V and J genes are TRBV7-3 and TRBJ2-1; D might be TRBD1 or TRBD2, each matching 6 bases. Trimming shortened V by 6 bases and J by 6 bases, and 18 bases separated the two germline ends. The germline V gene has CDR1 SGHTA and CDR2 FQGTGA. The CDR3 spans 15 residues. CDR3 amino acids: CASRKSRGHFNEQFF. CDR3 in DNA: TGTGCCAGCAGAAAATCGCGGGGACACTTCAATGAGCAGTTCTTC.